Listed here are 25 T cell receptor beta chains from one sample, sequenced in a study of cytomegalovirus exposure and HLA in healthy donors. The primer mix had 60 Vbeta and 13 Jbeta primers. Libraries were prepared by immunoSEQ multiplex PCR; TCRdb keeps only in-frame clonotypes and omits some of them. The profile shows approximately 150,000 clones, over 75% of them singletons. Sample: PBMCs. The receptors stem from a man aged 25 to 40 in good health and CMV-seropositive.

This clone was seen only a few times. CDR3 loop: CASSTSGGSTDTQYF. The CDR3 region has the DNA TGTGCCAGCAGCACTAGCGGGGGTAGCACAGATACGCAGTATTTT. J is TRBJ2-3 and V is TRBV7-2, with TRBD2 identical over 11 bases. Per the germline V gene, CDR1 is SGHTA and CDR2 is FQGNSA. V lost 5 bases, J lost 0 bases, and 1 base stayed unmatched. This CDR3 has 15 amino acids.

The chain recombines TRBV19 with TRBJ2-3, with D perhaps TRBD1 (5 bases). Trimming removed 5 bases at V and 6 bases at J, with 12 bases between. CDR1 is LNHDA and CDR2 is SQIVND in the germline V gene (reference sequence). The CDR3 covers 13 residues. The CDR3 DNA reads TGTGCCAGTAGTCGACAGTGGCGGGATACGCAGTATTTT. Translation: CASSRQWRDTQYF.

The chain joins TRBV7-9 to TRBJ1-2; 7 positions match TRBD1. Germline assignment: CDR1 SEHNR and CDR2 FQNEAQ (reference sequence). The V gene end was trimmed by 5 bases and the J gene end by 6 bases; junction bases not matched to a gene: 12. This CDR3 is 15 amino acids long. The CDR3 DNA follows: TGTGCCAGCAGCATTTCACTTACAGGGGAGGATGGCTACACCTTC. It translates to CASSISLTGEDGYTF. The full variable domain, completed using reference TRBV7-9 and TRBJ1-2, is DTGVSQNPRHKITKRGQNVTFRCDPISEHNRLYWYRQTLGQGPEFLTYFQNEAQLEKSRLLSDRFSAERPKGSFSTLEIQRTEQGDSAMYLCASSISLTGEDGYTFGSGTRLTVV.

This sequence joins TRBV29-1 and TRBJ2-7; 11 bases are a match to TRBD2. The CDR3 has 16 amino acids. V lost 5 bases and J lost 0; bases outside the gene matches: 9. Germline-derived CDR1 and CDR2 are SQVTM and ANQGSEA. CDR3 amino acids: CSVILAGGHLSYEQYF. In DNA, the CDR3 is TGCAGCGTTATTCTAGCGGGAGGCCACCTCTCCTACGAGCAGTACTTC.

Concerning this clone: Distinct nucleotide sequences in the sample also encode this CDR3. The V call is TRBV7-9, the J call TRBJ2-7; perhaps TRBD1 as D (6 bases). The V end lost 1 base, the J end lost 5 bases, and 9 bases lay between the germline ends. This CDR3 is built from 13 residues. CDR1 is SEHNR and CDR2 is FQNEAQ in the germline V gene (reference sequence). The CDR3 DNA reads TGTGCCAGCAGCTTAGACAGGGCCCACGAGCAGTACTTC. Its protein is CASSLDRAHEQYF.

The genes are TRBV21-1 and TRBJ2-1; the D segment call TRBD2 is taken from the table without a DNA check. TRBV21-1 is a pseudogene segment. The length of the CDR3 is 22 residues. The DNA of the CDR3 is TGTGCCAGCAGCAGAGAAAGAAGGGCCTCGGGTAGCGGGAGGATTTCCTACAATGAGCAGTTCTTC. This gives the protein CASSRERRASGSGRISYNEQFF.

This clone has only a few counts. The DNA for the CDR3 is TGCGCCAGCAGCACCTACAGGGTGAACACTGAAGCTTTCTTT. Its translation is CASSTYRVNTEAFF. The chain combines TRBV4-1 with TRBJ1-1, with TRBD1 as a possible D gene (6 bases). CDR1 MGHRA and CDR2 YSYEKL come from the germline V gene. Trimming shortened V by 5 bases and J by 0 bases, and 10 bases separated the two germline ends. The CDR3 contains 14 residues.

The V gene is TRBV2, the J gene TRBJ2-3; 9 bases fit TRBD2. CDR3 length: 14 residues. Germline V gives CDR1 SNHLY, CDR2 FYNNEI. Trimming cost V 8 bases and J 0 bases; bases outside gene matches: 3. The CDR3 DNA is TGTGCCAGCCCTAGCGGGGAGAGCACAGATACGCAGTATTTT. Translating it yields CASPSGESTDTQYF.

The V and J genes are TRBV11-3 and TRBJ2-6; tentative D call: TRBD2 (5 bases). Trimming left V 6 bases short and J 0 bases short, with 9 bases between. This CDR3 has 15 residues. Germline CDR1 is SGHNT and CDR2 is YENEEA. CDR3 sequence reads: CASSRGYSGANVLTF. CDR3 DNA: TGTGCCAGCAGTAGAGGGTACTCTGGGGCCAACGTCCTGACTTTC.

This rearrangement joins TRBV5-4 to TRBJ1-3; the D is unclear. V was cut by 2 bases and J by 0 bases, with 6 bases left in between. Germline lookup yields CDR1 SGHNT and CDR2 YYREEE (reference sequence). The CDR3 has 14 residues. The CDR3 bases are TGTGCCAGCAGCTTCCGGGACTCTGGAAACACCATATATTTT. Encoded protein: CASSFRDSGNTIYF.

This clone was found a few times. CDR3 bases: TGTGCCAGCAGTTCCTTCCCTCTGACGGGAAAAGCGGCTAATGAAAAACTGTTTTTT. It yields the protein CASSSFPLTGKAANEKLFF. This chain links TRBV28 with TRBJ1-4; D unresolved. Deletions cut 4 bases from V and 3 bases from J, with 24 bases between. The CDR3 totals 19 residues. The V gene's germline CDR1 is MDHEN and CDR2 SYDVKM.

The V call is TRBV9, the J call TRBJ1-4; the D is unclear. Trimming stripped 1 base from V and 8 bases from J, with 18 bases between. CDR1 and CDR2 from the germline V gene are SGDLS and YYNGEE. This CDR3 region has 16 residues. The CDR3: CASSVTPDWLMEKLFF. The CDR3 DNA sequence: TGTGCCAGCAGCGTAACCCCGGACTGGCTCATGGAAAAACTGTTTTTT.

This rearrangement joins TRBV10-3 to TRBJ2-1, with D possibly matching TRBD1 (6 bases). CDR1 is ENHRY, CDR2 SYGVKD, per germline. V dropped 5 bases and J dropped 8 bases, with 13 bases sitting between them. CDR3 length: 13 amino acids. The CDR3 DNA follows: TGTGCCATCAGTACTTCAGGGGCAGATGAGCAGTTCTTC. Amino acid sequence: CAISTSGADEQFF.

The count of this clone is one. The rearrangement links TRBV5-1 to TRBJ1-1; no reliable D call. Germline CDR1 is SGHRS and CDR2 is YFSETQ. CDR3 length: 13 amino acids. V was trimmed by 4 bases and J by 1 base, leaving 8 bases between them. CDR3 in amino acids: CASSTDTNTEAFF. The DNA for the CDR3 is TGCGCCAGCAGCACAGACACGAACACTGAAGCTTTCTTT.

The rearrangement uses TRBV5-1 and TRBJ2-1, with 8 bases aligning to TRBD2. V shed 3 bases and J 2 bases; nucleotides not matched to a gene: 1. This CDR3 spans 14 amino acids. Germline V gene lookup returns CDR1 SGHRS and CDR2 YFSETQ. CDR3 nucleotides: TGCGCCAGCAGCTCGGGGGGGGCCTACAATGAGCAGTTCTTC. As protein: CASSSGGAYNEQFF.

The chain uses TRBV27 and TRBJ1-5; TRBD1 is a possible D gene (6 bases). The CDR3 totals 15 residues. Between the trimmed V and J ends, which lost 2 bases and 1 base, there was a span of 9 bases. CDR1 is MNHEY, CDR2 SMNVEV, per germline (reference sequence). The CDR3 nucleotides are TGTGCCAGCAGTTTAGAAGGACAGAGCAATCAGCCCCAGCATTTT. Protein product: CASSLEGQSNQPQHF.

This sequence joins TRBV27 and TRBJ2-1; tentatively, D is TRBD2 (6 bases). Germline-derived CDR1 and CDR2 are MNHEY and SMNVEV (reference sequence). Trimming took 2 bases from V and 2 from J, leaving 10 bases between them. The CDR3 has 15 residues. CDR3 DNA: TGTGCCAGCAGTTTAGACGGGAGCCCCTACAATGAGCAGTTCTTC. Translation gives CASSLDGSPYNEQFF.

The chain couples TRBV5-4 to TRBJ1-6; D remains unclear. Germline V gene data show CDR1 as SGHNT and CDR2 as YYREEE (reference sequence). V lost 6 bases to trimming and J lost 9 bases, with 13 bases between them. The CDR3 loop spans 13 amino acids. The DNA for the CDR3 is TGTGCCAGCACGGAGACGACGCTTTCACCCCTCCACTTT. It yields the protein CASTETTLSPLHF.

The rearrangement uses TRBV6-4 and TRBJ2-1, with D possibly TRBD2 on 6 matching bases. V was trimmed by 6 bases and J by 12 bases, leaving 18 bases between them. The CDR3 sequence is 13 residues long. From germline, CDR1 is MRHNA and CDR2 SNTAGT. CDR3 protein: CASSVEGWAGQFF. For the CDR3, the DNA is TGTGCCAGCAGCGTGGAGGGGTGGGCTGGGCAGTTCTTC.

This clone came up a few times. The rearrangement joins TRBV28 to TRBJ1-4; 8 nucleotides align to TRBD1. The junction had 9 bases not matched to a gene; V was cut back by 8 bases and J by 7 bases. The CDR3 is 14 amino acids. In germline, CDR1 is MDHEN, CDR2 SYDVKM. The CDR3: CASLGQGEGEKLFF. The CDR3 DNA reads TGTGCCAGCTTAGGACAGGGAGAGGGTGAAAAACTGTTTTTT.

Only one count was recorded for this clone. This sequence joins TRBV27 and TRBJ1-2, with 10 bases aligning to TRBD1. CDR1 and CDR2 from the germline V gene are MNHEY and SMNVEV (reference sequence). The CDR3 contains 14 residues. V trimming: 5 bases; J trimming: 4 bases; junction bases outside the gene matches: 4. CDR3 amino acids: CASSPRTGGYGYTF. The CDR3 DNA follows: TGTGCCAGCAGTCCTAGGACAGGGGGCTATGGCTACACCTTC.

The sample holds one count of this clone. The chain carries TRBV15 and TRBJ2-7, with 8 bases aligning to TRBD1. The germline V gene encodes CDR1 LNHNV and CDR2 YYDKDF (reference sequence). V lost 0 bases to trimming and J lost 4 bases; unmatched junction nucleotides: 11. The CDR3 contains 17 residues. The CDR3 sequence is CATSRDWPGTGRYEQYF. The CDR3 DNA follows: TGTGCCACCAGCAGAGATTGGCCTGGGACAGGACGATACGAGCAGTACTTC. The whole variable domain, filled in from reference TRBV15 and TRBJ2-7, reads DAMVIQNPRYQVTQFGKPVTLSCSQTLNHNVMYWYQQKSSQAPKLLFHYYDKDFNNEADTPDNFQSRRPNTSFCFLDIRSPGLGDTAMYLCATSRDWPGTGRYEQYFGPGTRLTVT.

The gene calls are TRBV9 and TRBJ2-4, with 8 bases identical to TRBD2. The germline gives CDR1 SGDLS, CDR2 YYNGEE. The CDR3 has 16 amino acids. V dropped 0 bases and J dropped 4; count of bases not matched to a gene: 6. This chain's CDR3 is CASSVGSSGVKNIQYF. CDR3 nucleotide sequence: TGTGCCAGCAGCGTAGGAAGTAGCGGGGTAAAAAACATTCAGTACTTC.

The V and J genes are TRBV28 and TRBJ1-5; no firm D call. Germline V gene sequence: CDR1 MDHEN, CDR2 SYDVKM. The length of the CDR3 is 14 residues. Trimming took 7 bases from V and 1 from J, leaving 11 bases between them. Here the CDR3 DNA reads TGTGCCAGCATTAATCGGGGAAGCAATCAGCCCCAGCATTTT. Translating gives CASINRGSNQPQHF.

The CDR3 spells CASSLDSPNTGELFF. CDR3 coding DNA: TGTGCCAGCAGCTTGGACAGTCCGAACACCGGGGAGCTGTTTTTT. The chain links TRBV5-4 to TRBJ2-2; D call uncertain. CDR1 is SGHNT and CDR2 is YYREEE in the germline V gene (reference sequence). There are 15 residues in the CDR3. V gave up 0 bases and J gave up 0 bases, with 6 bases separating them.